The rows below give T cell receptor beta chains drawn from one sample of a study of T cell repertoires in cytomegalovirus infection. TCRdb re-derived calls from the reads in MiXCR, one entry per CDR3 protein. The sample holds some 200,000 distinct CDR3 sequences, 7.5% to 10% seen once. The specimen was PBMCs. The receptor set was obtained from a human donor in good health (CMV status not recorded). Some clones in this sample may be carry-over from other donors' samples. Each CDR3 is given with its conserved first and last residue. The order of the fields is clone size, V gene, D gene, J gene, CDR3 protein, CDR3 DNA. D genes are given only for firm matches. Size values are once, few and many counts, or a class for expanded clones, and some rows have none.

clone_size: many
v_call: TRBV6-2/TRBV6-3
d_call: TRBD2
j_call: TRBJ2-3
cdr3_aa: CASSYTEGLAFSTDTQYF
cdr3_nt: TGTGCCAGCAGCTACACCGAGGGACTAGCTTTTAGCACAGATACGCAGTATTTT

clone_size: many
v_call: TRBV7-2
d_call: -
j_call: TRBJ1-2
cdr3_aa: CASSLVGTQSGYTF
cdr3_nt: TGTGCCAGCAGCTTAGTAGGGACACAGAGCGGCTACACCTTC

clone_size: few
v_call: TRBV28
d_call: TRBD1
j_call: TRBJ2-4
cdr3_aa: CASSFPGTGRNIQYF
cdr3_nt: TGTGCCAGCAGTTTCCCCGGGACAGGGAGGAACATTCAGTACTTC

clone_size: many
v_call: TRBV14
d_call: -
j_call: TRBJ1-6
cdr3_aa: CASSQASGNNSPLHF
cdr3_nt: TGTGCCAGCAGCCAAGCGTCAGGAAATAATTCACCCCTCCACTTT

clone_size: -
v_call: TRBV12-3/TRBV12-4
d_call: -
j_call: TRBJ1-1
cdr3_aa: CASSLIPGLNTEAFF
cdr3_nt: TGTGCCAGCAGTCTAATACCAGGGTTGAACACTGAAGCTTTCTTT

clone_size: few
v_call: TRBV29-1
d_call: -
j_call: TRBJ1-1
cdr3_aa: CSVKRADKNTEAFF
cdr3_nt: TGCAGCGTTAAGAGGGCAGATAAGAACACTGAAGCTTTCTTT

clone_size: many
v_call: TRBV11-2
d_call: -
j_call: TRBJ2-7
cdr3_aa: CASSSHSGGIMYEQYF
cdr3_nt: TGTGCCAGCAGCTCCCACTCCGGGGGCATCATGTACGAGCAGTACTTC

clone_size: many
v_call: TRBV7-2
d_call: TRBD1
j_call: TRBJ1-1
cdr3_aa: CASSPARTGWDTEAFF
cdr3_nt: TGTGCCAGCAGCCCCGCAAGGACAGGGTGGGACACTGAAGCTTTCTTT

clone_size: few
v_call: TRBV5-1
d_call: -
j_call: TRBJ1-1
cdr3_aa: CASTSTLNTEAFF
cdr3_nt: TGCGCCAGCACCAGCACCTTGAACACTGAAGCTTTCTTT

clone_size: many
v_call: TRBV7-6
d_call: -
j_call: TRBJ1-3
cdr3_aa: CASSLGRVGSGNTIYF
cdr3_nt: TGTGCCAGCAGCTTAGGCAGGGTCGGGTCTGGAAACACCATATATTTT

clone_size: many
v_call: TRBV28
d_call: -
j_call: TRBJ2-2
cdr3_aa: CASSWFRVVTGELFF
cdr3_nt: TGTGCCAGCAGTTGGTTCAGGGTTGTCACCGGGGAGCTGTTTTTT

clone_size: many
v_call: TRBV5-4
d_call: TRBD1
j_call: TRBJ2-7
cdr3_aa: CASSATGGDEQYF
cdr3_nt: TGTGCCAGCAGCGCGACAGGGGGCGACGAGCAGTACTTC

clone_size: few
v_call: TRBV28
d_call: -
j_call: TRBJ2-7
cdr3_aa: CASSPLTGTYEQYF
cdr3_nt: TGTGCCAGCAGTCCCCTGACGGGAACCTACGAGCAGTACTTC

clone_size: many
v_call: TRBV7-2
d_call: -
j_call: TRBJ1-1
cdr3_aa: CASSLVVGNTEAFF
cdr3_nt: TGTGCCAGCAGCTTAGTCGTCGGGAACACTGAAGCTTTCTTT

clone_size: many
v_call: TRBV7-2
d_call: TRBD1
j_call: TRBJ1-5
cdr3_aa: CASSPGQGYSNQPQHF
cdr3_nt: TGTGCCAGCAGCCCTGGACAGGGGTACAGCAATCAGCCCCAGCATTTT

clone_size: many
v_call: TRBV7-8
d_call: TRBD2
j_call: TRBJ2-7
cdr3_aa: CASSPRGLASYEQYF
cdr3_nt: TGTGCCAGCAGCCCCCGGGGACTAGCCTCCTACGAGCAGTACTTC

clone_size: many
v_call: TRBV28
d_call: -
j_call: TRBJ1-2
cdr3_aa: CASSQPGWDYTF
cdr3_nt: TGTGCCAGCAGTCAGCCGGGCTGGGACTACACCTTC

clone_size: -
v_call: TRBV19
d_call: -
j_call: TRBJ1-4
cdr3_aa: CASTKGGTAMGELFF
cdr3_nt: TGTGCCAGTACCAAAGGTGGGACGGCGATGGGGGAACTGTTTTTT

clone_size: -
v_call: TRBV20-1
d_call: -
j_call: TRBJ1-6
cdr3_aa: CSARDPTGSYNSPLHF
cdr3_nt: TGCAGTGCTAGAGATCCCACAGGGTCCTATAATTCACCCCTCCACTTT

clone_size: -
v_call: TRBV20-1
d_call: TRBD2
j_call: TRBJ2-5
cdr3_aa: CSARLAGGPHYETQYF
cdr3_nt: TGCAGTGCTAGGCTAGCGGGGGGGCCGCATTATGAGACCCAGTACTTC

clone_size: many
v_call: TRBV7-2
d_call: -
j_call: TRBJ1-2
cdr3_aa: CASRKEGSGYGYTF
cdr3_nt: TGTGCCAGCAGAAAAGAGGGGTCGGGCTATGGCTACACCTTC

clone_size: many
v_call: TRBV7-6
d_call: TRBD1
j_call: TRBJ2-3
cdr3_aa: CASSLAQTGQGRTDTQYF
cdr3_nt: TGTGCCAGCAGCTTAGCCCAAACAGGACAGGGGCGCACAGATACGCAGTATTTT

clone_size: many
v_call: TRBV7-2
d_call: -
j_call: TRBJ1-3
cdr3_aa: CASSYGSSGNTIYF
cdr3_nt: TGTGCCAGCAGCTATGGCAGCTCTGGAAACACCATATATTTT

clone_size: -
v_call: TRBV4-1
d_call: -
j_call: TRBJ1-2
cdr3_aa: CASSQVVGDYGYTF
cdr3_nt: TGCGCCAGCAGCCAAGTGGTGGGGGACTATGGCTACACCTTC

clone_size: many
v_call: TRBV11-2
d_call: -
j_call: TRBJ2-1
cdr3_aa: CASSLDNNEQFF
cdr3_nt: TGTGCCAGCAGCTTGGACAACAATGAGCAGTTCTTC

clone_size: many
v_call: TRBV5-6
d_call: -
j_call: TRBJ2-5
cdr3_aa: CASSLVESRETQYF
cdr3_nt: TGTGCCAGCAGCTTGGTGGAGAGTCGGGAGACCCAGTACTTC

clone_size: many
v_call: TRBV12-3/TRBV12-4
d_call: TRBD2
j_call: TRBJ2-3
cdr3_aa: CASSPTGTSVPGPDTQYF
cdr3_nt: TGTGCCAGCAGTCCTACCGGGACTAGCGTACCTGGTCCAGATACGCAGTATTTT